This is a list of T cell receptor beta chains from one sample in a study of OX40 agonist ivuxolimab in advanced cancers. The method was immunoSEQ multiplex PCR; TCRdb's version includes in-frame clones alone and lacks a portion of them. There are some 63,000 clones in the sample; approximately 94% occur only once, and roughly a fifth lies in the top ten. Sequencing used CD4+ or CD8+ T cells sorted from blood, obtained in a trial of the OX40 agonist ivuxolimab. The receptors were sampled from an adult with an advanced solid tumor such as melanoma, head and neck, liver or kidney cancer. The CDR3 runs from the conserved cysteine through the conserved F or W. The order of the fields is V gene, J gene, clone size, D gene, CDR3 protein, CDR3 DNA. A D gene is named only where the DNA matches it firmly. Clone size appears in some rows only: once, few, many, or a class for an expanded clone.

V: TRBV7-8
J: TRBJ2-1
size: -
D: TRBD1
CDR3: CASSLNRGADEQFF
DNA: TGTGCCAGCAGCTTGAACAGGGGGGCGGATGAGCAGTTCTTC

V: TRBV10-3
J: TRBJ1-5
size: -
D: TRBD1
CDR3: CAIREDRRNQPQHF
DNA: TGTGCCATCAGGGAGGACAGGCGAAATCAGCCCCAGCATTTT

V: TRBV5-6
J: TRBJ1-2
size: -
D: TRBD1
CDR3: CASSDRGNYGYTF
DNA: TGTGCCAGCAGCGACAGGGGGAACTATGGCTACACCTTC

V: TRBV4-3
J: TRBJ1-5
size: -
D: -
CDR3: CASSQSPYGQPQHF
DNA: TGCGCCAGCAGCCAATCTCCTTATGGTCAGCCCCAGCATTTT

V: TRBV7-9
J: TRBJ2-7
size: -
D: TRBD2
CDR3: CASSLGRTSGMPYEQYF
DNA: TGTGCCAGCAGCTTAGGAAGGACTAGCGGAATGCCCTACGAGCAGTACTTC

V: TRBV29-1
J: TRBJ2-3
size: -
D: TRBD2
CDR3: CSAARLREGRDTQYF
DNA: TGCAGCGCCGCGAGGTTACGGGAGGGCAGAGATACGCAGTATTTT

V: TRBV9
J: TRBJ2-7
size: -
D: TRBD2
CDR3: CASSVDGRAYEQYF
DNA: TGTGCCAGCAGCGTAGACGGGAGGGCTTACGAGCAGTACTTC

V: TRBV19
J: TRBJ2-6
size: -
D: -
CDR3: CASSTPGRQAGANVLTF
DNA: TGTGCCAGTAGTACCCCGGGACGCCAGGCGGGGGCCAACGTCCTGACTTTC

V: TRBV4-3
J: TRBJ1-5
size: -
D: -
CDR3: CASSQDHRGNQPQHF
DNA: TGCGCCAGCAGCCAAGATCACCGTGGCAATCAGCCCCAGCATTTT

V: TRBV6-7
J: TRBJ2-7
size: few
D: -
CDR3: CASSYSTGYEQYF
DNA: TGTGCCAGCAGTTACTCGACAGGATACGAGCAGTACTTC

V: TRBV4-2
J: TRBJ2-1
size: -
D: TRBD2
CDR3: CASSPGALAGIYNEQFF
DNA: TGTGCCAGCAGCCCAGGAGCACTAGCGGGCATATACAATGAGCAGTTCTTC

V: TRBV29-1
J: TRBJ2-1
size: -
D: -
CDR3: CSVVGTTRTYNEQFF
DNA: TGCAGCGTTGTGGGGACAACTAGAACTTACAATGAGCAGTTCTTC

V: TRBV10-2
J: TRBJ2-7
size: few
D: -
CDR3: CASSEYRDASNF
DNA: TGCGCCAGCAGTGAGTACCGGGACGCGTCGAACTTC

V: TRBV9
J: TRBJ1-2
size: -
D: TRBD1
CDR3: CASSVPTGVGYTF
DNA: TGTGCCAGCAGCGTACCCACAGGGGTTGGCTACACCTTC

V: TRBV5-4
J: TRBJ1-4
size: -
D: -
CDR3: CASSLSGQVHRLFF
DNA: TGTGCCAGCAGCTTGTCGGGGCAGGTCCATCGACTGTTTTTT

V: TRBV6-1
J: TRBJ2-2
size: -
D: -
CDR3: CASCFRGAGELFF
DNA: TGTGCCAGCTGCTTCAGGGGCGCCGGGGAGCTGTTTTTT

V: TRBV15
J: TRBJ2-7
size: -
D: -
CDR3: CATSREDSYEQYF
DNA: TGTGCCACCAGCAGAGAAGACAGTTACGAGCAGTACTTC

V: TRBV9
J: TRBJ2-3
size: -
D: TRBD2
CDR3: CASSVSSGGGGDTQYF
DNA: TGTGCCAGCAGCGTGTCTAGCGGGGGCGGTGGAGATACGCAGTATTTT

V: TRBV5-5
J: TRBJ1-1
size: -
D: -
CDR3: CASSLPGQNTEAFF
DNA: TGTGCCAGCAGCTTACCGGGACAGAACACTGAAGCTTTCTTT

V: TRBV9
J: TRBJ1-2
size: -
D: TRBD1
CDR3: CASSVGDDRGYGYTF
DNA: TGTGCCAGCAGCGTAGGCGATGACAGGGGCTATGGCTACACCTTC

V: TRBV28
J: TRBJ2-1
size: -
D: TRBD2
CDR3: CASSLLSEREGQIEQFF
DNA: TGTGCCAGCAGTTTATTATCAGAGCGGGAGGGCCAAATTGAGCAGTTCTTC

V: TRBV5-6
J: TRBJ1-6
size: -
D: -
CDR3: CASSLTGSNSPLHF
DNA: TGTGCCAGCAGCTTGACAGGGTCTAATTCACCCCTCCACTTT

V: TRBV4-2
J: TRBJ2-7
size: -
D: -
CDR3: CASSQEKGRGLDEQYF
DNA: TGTGCCAGCAGCCAAGAGAAGGGGAGGGGGCTCGACGAGCAGTACTTC

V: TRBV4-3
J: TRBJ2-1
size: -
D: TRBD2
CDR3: CASSQDSGRGKWNEQFF
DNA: TGCGCCAGCAGCCAAGACAGCGGGAGAGGGAAATGGAATGAGCAGTTCTTC

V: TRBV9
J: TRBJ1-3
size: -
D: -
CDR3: CASSVGSDGFSGNTIYF
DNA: TGTGCCAGCAGCGTAGGATCGGACGGGTTCTCTGGAAACACCATATATTTT

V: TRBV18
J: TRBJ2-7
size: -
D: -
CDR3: CASGESGPNYEQYF
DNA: TGTGCCAGCGGCGAGAGCGGGCCGAACTACGAGCAGTACTTC

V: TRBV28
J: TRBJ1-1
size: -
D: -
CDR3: CASSPQTGNTEAFF
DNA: TGTGCCAGCAGCCCCCAGACGGGGAACACTGAAGCTTTCTTT

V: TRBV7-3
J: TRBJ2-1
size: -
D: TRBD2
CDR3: CASSSLAGPYNEQFF
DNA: TGTGCCAGCAGCTCCCTAGCGGGACCCTACAATGAGCAGTTCTTC

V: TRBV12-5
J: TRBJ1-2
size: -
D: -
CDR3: CASGFQGGYGYTF
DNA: TGTGCTAGTGGTTTTCAGGGAGGATATGGCTACACCTTC

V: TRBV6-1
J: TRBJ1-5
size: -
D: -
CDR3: CASRPFYSNQPQHF
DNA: TGTGCCAGTCGACCCTTTTATAGCAATCAGCCCCAGCATTTT

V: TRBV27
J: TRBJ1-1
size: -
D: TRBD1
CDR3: CASSLQLVGGGINTEAFF
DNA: TGTGCCAGCAGTCTCCAATTAGTAGGGGGCGGAATCAACACTGAAGCTTTCTTT

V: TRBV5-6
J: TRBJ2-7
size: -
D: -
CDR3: CASSQGTFTYEQYF
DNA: TGTGCCAGCAGCCAAGGGACGTTTACCTACGAGCAGTACTTC

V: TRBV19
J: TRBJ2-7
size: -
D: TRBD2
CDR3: CASSYGGRVNEQYF
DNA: TGTGCCAGTTCCTACGGCGGGAGGGTTAACGAGCAGTACTTC

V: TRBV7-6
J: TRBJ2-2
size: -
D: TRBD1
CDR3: CASSPRGQGSPTGELFF
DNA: TGTGCCAGCAGCCCCCGAGGACAGGGTAGCCCCACCGGGGAGCTGTTTTTT

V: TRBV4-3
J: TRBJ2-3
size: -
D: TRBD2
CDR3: CASSIAGGPSEDTQYF
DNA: TGCGCCAGCAGCATAGCGGGAGGGCCCTCTGAAGATACGCAGTATTTT

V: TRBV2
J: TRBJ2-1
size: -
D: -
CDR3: CASSEFRVAEQFF
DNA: TGTGCCAGCAGTGAATTCCGGGTGGCTGAGCAGTTCTTC

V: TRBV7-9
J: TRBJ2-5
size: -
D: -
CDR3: CASSSWTDQETQYF
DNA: TGTGCCAGCAGCTCCTGGACAGACCAAGAGACCCAGTACTTC

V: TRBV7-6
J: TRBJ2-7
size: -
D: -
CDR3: CASSPSVAPTSYEQYF
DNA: TGTGCCAGCAGCCCCTCAGTAGCGCCGACCTCCTACGAGCAGTACTTC

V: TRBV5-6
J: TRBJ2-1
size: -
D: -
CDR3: CASSFAGWDEQFF
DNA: TGTGCCAGCAGCTTTGCGGGTTGGGATGAGCAGTTCTTC

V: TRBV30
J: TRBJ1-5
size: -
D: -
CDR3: CAWSEGVSSNQPQHF
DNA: TGTGCCTGGAGTGAGGGGGTCTCTAGCAATCAGCCCCAGCATTTT

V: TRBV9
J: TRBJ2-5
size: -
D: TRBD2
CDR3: CASSASGRAGETQYF
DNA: TGTGCCAGCAGCGCTAGCGGGAGGGCCGGGGAGACCCAGTACTTC

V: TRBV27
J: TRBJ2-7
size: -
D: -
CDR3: CASSLQPSYEQYF
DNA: TGTGCCAGCAGTCTTCAGCCCTCCTACGAGCAGTACTTC